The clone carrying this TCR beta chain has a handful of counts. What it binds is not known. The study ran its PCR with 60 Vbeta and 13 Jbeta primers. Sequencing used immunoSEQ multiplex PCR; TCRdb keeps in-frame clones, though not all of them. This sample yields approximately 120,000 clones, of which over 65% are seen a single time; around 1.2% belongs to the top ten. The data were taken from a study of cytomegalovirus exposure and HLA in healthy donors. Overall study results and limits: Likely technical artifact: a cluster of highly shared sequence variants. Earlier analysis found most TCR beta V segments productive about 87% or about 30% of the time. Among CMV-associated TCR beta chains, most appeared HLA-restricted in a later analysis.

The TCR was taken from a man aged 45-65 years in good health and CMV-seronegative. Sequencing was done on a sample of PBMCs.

The CDR3, as DNA: TGTGCCACCAGCAGAGATACAGGGGCCTCCTACGAGCAGTACTTC. As protein: CATSRDTGASYEQYF. This chain uses TRBV15 with TRBJ2-7, with TRBD1 matching 7 bases. V lost 0 bases and J lost 0; bases outside the gene matches: 2. This CDR3 spans 15 amino acids. Germline loops: CDR1 LNHNV, CDR2 YYDKDF (reference sequence).